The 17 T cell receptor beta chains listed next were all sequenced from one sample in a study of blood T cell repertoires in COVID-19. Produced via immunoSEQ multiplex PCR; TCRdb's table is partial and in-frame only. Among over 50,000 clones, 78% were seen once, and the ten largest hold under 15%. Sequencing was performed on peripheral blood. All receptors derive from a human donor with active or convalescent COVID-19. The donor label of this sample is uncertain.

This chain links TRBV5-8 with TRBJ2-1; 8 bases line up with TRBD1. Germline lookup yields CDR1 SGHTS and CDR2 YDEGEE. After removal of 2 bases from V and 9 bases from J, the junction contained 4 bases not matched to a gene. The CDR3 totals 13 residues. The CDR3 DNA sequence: TGTGCCAGCAGCTTAGCAGGGGGCGTTGAGCAGTTCTTC. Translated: CASSLAGGVEQFF.

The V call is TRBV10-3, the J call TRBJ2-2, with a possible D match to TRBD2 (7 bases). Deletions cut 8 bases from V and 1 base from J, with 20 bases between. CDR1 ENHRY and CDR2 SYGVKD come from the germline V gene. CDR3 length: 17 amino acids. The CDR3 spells CAIPLGAAGENTGELFF. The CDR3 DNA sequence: TGTGCCATCCCCCTGGGGGCCGCGGGAGAGAACACCGGGGAGCTGTTTTTT.

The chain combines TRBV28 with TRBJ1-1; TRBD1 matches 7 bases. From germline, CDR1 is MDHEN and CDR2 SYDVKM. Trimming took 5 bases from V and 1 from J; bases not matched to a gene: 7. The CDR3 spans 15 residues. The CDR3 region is CASSGQGTANTEAFF. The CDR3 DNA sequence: TGTGCCAGCAGTGGCCAGGGGACAGCGAACACTGAAGCTTTCTTT.

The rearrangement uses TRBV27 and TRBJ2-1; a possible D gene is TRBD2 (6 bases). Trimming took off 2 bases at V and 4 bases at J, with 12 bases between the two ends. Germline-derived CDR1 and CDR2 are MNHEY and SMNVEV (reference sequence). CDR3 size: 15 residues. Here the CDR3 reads CASSLLAGIYNEQFF. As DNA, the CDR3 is TGTGCCAGCAGTTTACTGGCGGGAATATACAATGAGCAGTTCTTC.

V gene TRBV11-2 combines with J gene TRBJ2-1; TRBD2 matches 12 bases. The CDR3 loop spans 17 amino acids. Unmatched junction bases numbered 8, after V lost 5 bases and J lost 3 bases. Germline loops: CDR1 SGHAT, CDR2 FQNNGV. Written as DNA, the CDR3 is TGTGCCAGCAGCCGCCGACTAGCGGGAGAGCTCTACAATGAGCAGTTCTTC. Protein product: CASSRRLAGELYNEQFF.

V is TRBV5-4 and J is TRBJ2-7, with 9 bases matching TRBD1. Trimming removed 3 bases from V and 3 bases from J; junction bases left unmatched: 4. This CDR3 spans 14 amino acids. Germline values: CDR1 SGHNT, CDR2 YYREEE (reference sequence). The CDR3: CASSSRDRDYEQYF. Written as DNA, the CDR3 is TGTGCCAGCAGCTCCCGGGACAGGGACTACGAGCAGTACTTC.

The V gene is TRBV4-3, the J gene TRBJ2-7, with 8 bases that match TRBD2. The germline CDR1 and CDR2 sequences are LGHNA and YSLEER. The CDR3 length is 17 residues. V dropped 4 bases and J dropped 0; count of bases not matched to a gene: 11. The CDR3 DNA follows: TGCGCCAGCAGCCTCTCGGGAGGGGGGCGTAGCTCCTACGAGCAGTACTTC. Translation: CASSLSGGGRSSYEQYF.

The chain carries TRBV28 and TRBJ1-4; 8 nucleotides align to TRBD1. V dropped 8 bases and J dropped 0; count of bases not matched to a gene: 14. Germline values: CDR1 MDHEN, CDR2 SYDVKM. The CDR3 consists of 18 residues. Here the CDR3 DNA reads TGTGCCAGCGGAGTACCGGGACAGGTGACTGCAACTAATGAAAAACTGTTTTTT. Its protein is CASGVPGQVTATNEKLFF.

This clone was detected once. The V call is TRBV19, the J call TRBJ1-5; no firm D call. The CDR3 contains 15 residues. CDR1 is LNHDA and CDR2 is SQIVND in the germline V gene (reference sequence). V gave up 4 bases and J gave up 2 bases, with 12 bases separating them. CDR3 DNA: TGTGCCAGTAGTACTAAACCAGCGGGCAATCAGCCCCAGCATTTT. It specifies CASSTKPAGNQPQHF.

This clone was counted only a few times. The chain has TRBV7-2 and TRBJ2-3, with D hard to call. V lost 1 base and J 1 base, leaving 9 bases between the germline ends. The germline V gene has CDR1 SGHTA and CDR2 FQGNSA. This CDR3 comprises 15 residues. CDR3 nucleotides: TGTGCCAGCAGCTTAGGTGGCCAGGGCACAGATACGCAGTATTTT. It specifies CASSLGGQGTDTQYF.

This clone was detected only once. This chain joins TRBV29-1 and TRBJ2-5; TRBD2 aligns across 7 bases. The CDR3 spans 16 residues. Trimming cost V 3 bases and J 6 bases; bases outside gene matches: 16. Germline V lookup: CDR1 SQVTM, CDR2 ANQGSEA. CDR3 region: CSVDSKGGSTLKTQYF. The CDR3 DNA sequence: TGCAGCGTTGATTCCAAGGGAGGGAGTACTCTAAAGACCCAGTACTTC. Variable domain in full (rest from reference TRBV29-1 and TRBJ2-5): SAVISQKPSRDICQRGTSLTIQCQVDSQVTMMFWYRQQPGQSLTLIATANQGSEATYESGFVIDKFPISRPNLTFSTLTVSNMSPEDSSIYLCSVDSKGGSTLKTQYFGPGTRLLVL.

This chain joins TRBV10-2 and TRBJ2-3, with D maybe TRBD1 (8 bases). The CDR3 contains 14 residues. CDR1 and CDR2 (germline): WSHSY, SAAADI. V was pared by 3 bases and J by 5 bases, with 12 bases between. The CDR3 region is CASSEQGGKDTQYF. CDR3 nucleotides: TGCGCCAGCAGTGAACAGGGGGGGAAAGATACGCAGTATTTT.

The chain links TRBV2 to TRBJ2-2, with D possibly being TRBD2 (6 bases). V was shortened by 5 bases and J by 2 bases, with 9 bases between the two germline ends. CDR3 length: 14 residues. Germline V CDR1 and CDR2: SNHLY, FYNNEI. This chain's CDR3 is CASSSGFNTGELFF. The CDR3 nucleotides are TGTGCCAGCAGTAGCGGGTTCAACACCGGGGAGCTGTTTTTT.

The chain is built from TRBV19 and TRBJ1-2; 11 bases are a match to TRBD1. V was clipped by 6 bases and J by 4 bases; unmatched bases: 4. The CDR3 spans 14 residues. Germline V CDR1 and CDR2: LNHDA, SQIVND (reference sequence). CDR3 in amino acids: CASRRTGGPYGYTF. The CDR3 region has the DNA TGTGCCAGTAGAAGGACAGGGGGCCCCTATGGCTACACCTTC.

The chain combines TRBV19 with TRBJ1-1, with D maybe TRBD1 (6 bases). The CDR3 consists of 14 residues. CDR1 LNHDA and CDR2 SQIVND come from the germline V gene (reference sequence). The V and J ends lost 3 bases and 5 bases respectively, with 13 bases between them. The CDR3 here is CASSIRNRATEAFF. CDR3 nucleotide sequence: TGTGCCAGTAGTATCAGAAACAGGGCTACTGAAGCTTTCTTT.

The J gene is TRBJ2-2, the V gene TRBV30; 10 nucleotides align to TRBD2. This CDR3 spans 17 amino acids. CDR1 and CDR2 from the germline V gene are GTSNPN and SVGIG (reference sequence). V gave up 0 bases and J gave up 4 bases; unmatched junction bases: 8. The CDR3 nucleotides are TGTGCCTGGAGTGTGGTAATAGCGGGAGGACTCACCGGGGAGCTGTTTTTT. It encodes CAWSVVIAGGLTGELFF.

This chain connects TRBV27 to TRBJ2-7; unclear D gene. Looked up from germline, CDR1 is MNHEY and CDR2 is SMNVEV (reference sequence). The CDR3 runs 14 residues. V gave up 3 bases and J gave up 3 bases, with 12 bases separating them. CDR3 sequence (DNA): TGTGCCAGCAGTTTCTCCCTATTCGACTACGAGCAGTACTTC. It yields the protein CASSFSLFDYEQYF.